The 24 T cell receptor beta chains given below trace back to one sample, sequenced in a study of T cells after yellow fever vaccination. TCRdb passed the 5' RACE reads through MiXCR, listing each CDR3 protein once. The sample lists under 400,000 distinct CDR3 sequences, about an eighth occurring once. The starting material was CD4+ T cells sorted from PBMCs, obtained 15 days after the yellow fever booster vaccination. Source of these receptors: a man aged 18 to 35 who received the YFV17D yellow fever vaccine.

The chain couples TRBV27 to TRBJ2-7; a possible D gene is TRBD1 (6 bases). V lost 5 bases, J lost 6 bases, and 14 bases lay in between. CDR3 size: 13 residues. Germline V gene data show CDR1 as MNHEY and CDR2 as SMNVEV (reference sequence). The CDR3 sequence is CASSARTDSEQYF. CDR3 coding DNA: TGTGCCAGCAGTGCAAGGACAGATTCCGAGCAGTACTTC.

This chain connects TRBV4-1 to TRBJ1-1, with D unresolved. Germline CDR1 MGHRA, CDR2 YSYEKL. The V end was cut by 0 bases, the J end by 6 bases, with 17 bases between. The CDR3 has 16 residues. CDR3 region: CASSQDMWFKEAEAFF. In DNA form, the CDR3 reads TGCGCCAGCAGCCAAGATATGTGGTTCAAGGAGGCTGAAGCTTTCTTT.

The V gene is TRBV5-6, the J gene TRBJ1-1; D is perhaps TRBD1 (6 bases). Germline CDR1 SGHDT, CDR2 YYEEEE. The V gene lost 2 bases and the J gene lost 10 bases, with 18 bases spanning the gap. The CDR3 loop spans 14 amino acids. The CDR3 region is CASSLPPGDGPAFF. For the CDR3, the DNA is TGTGCCAGCAGCTTACCCCCAGGGGACGGTCCAGCTTTCTTT. The full variable domain, completed using reference TRBV5-6 and TRBJ1-1, is DAGVTQSPTHLIKTRGQQVTLRCSPKSGHDTVSWYQQALGQGPQFIFQYYEEEERQRGNFPDRFSGHQFPNYSSELNVNALLLGDSALYLCASSLPPGDGPAFFGQGTRLTVV.

This clonotype was found a few times. DNA for the CDR3: TGTGCCAGCAGGACAGGATCGAGAGCAGATACGCAGTATTTT. It translates to CASRTGSRADTQYF. The rearrangement links TRBV7-2 to TRBJ2-3, with D perhaps matching TRBD1 (6 bases). Trimming took off 6 bases at V and 4 bases at J, with 14 bases between the two ends. Germline CDR1 reads SGHTA; CDR2 reads FQGNSA. The CDR3 is 14 residues long.

This clonotype has more than one count but fewer than ten. The gene calls are TRBV5-1 and TRBJ1-2; no definite D call. Trimming took 0 bases from V and 2 from J, leaving 5 bases between them. Germline V gene data show CDR1 as SGHRS and CDR2 as YFSETQ. The CDR3 extends over 13 amino acids. The CDR3 is CASSLAENYGYTF. DNA of the CDR3: TGCGCCAGCAGCTTGGCCGAGAACTATGGCTACACCTTC.

V is TRBV20-1 and J is TRBJ2-5; possibly TRBD1 or TRBD2 for D (6 bases each). The germline CDR1 and CDR2 sequences are DFQATT and SNEGSKA (reference sequence). The CDR3 consists of 13 residues. V lost 6 bases and J lost 5, with 16 bases in between. The CDR3 here is CSAGTPGVETQYF. The CDR3 DNA reads TGCAGTGCCGGGACACCGGGAGTGGAGACCCAGTACTTC.

This clonotype was counted ten times or more. The rearrangement uses TRBV27 and TRBJ2-1, with 7 bases lining up with TRBD2. Germline CDR1 is MNHEY and CDR2 is SMNVEV (reference sequence). The ends lost 8 bases at V and 8 bases at J; junction bases unmatched: 6. The CDR3 covers 12 residues. The CDR3 bases are TGTGCCAGCTGTACTCGGGGGGATGAGCAGTTCTTC. As protein: CASCTRGDEQFF.

The chain carries TRBV7-3 and TRBJ2-5; D uncertain. The V gene's germline CDR1 is SGHTA and CDR2 FQGTGA. V was cut by 2 bases and J by 1 base, with 11 bases left in between. The CDR3 is made up of 15 amino acids. CDR3 sequence: CASSLGPAVQETQYF. Written as DNA, the CDR3 is TGTGCCAGCAGCTTAGGGCCCGCCGTCCAAGAGACCCAGTACTTC.

This clonotype has a count of ten or more. CDR3 amino acids: CASRGTGTSYEQYF. In DNA form, the CDR3 reads TGTGCCAGCAGGGGAACCGGGACAAGTTACGAGCAGTACTTC. The rearrangement uses TRBV3-1 and TRBJ2-7, with a tentative D call TRBD1 (6 bases). Trimming pared 6 bases from V and 4 bases from J, leaving 16 bases between. Germline V gene lookup returns CDR1 LGHDT and CDR2 YNNKEL (reference sequence). This CDR3 has 14 residues.

Ten or more counts support this clonotype. The chain couples TRBV15 to TRBJ2-5, with TRBD1 matching 9 bases. The CDR3 loop spans 16 amino acids. J gave up 2 bases and V 0 bases, and 4 bases lay outside the gene matches. Germline-derived CDR1 and CDR2 are LNHNV and YYDKDF (reference sequence). The CDR3 nucleotides read TGTGCCACCAGCAGAGATCCACAGGGGGCACAAGAGACCCAGTACTTC. Its translation is CATSRDPQGAQETQYF.

This clonotype was seen at least ten times. V gene TRBV12-3 or TRBV12-4 combines with J gene TRBJ2-5; D remains unclear. This CDR3 comprises 11 residues. V was clipped by 3 bases and J by 7 bases, with 6 bases between them. Here the CDR3 reads CASSLRRTQYF. The CDR3, as DNA: TGTGCCAGCAGTTTGAGGAGGACCCAGTACTTC.

The table lists this clonotype with a few counts. CDR3 region: CASSLGQGRTETQYF. The CDR3 DNA reads TGTGCCAGCAGCTTAGGCCAGGGGCGTACAGAGACCCAGTACTTC. The chain couples TRBV7-2 to TRBJ2-5, with a tentative D call TRBD1 (6 bases). Trimming cost V 1 base and J 4 bases, with 13 bases left between them. CDR3 length: 15 amino acids. The germline V gene has CDR1 SGHTA and CDR2 FQGNSA.

The chain uses TRBV12-3 or TRBV12-4 and TRBJ1-1, with D possibly being TRBD1 (5 bases). This CDR3 region has 11 residues. With 2 bases removed from V and 10 bases from J, the gap between germline ends came to 8 bases. In DNA form, the CDR3 reads TGTGCCAGCAGTTTATACGGGGCAGCTTTCTTT. It specifies CASSLYGAAFF.

The rearrangement uses TRBV4-2 and TRBJ1-3, with D possibly being TRBD1 (5 bases). Trimming removed 1 base at V and 0 bases at J, with 13 bases between. Germline assignment: CDR1 LGHNA and CDR2 YNFKEQ. CDR3 length: 17 residues. In DNA, the CDR3 is TGTGCCAGCAGCCAAGTATCAGGCGGGGGCTCTGGAAACACCATATATTTT. Its protein product is CASSQVSGGGSGNTIYF.

This clonotype has just a few counts. V gene TRBV6-1 combines with J gene TRBJ2-7; TRBD1 agrees at 11 bases. This CDR3 comprises 15 residues. Germline loops: CDR1 MNHNS, CDR2 SASEGT. V was clipped by 3 bases and J by 2 bases; unmatched bases: 3. The CDR3 DNA reads as TGTGCCAGCAGTGAGCCGGGACAGGGGGCCTACGAGCAGTACGTC. Its protein product is CASSEPGQGAYEQYV.

The chain couples TRBV6-5 to TRBJ2-7, with D maybe TRBD1 (6 bases). Germline V gene data show CDR1 as MNHEY and CDR2 as SVGAGI. The V and J ends lost 6 bases and 2 bases respectively, with 17 bases between them. CDR3 length: 15 amino acids. CDR3 coding DNA: TGTGCCAGCAGGCCGATCAGGGGATTAACCTACGAGCAGTACTTC. It specifies CASRPIRGLTYEQYF.

This clonotype was picked up a small number of times. The V gene is TRBV20-1, the J gene TRBJ2-1, with TRBD2 identical over 7 bases. The CDR3 loop spans 13 amino acids. CDR1 and CDR2 from the germline V gene are DFQATT and SNEGSKA (reference sequence). With V trimmed by 6 bases and J by 3 bases, 5 bases remained unmatched. The CDR3 loop is CSAGGGGYNEQFF. The CDR3 nucleotides are TGCAGTGCCGGCGGGGGTGGCTACAATGAGCAGTTCTTC.

This clonotype was seen at least ten times. V usage is TRBV3-1 and J usage is TRBJ1-1; 7 bases map to TRBD1. Germline trimming cut 0 bases from V and 1 base from J; bases unmatched to any gene: 5. CDR1 is LGHDT, CDR2 YNNKEL, per germline (reference sequence). The CDR3 contains 16 residues. DNA of the CDR3: TGTGCCAGCAGCCAAGATGGGACAGACCGGAACACTGAAGCTTTCTTT. Translating it yields CASSQDGTDRNTEAFF.

This clonotype was detected a few times. The chain couples TRBV4-2 to TRBJ1-4; D is uncertain. Germline CDR1 reads LGHNA; CDR2 reads YNFKEQ. V shed 1 base and J shed 0 bases, with 9 bases lying between them. The length of the CDR3 is 16 residues. The CDR3 region is CASSQGAGATNEKLFF. CDR3 DNA: TGTGCCAGCAGCCAAGGCGCGGGCGCAACTAATGAAAAACTGTTTTTT.

The V call is TRBV19, the J call TRBJ1-6; 8 bases are shared with TRBD1. The V gene's germline CDR1 is LNHDA and CDR2 SQIVND (reference sequence). V shed 5 bases, J shed 10 bases, and the junction held 10 bases outside the gene matches. The length of the CDR3 is 15 residues. This chain's CDR3 is CASSPQGAGGSPLHF. The DNA for the CDR3 is TGTGCCAGTAGTCCTCAGGGGGCTGGAGGATCACCCCTCCACTTT.

Only a few counts were recorded for this clonotype. This chain uses TRBV7-9 with TRBJ1-4; D gene uncertain. CDR3 length equals 14 residues. Germline values: CDR1 SEHNR, CDR2 FQNEAQ (reference sequence). The V and J ends lost 5 bases and 3 bases respectively, with 10 bases between them. This CDR3 is CASSPRAPNEKLFF. The CDR3, as DNA: TGTGCCAGCAGCCCTCGAGCGCCTAATGAAAAACTGTTTTTT.

In this sample, this clonotype turned up a few times. The chain carries TRBV6-5 and TRBJ1-4; a possible D gene is TRBD1 (5 bases). The CDR3 loop spans 15 amino acids. Germline V CDR1 and CDR2: MNHEY, SVGAGI. With 0 bases removed from V and 8 bases from J, the gap between germline ends came to 13 bases. The CDR3 reads CASSYSRGVREKLFF. As DNA, the CDR3 is TGTGCCAGCAGTTACTCGAGAGGGGTGAGGGAAAAACTGTTTTTT.

The chain combines TRBV4-3 with TRBJ2-3; 10 bases line up with TRBD1. The V and J ends lost 2 bases and 4 bases, in that order; junction bases with no gene match: 9. The CDR3 has 17 amino acids. Per germline, CDR1 LGHNA and CDR2 YSLEER. CDR3 coding DNA: TGCGCCAGCAGCCAACGACCGGGACAGGGGAGCGCAGATACGCAGTATTTT. Its protein product is CASSQRPGQGSADTQYF.

The V call is TRBV2, the J call TRBJ2-3; D not certain. Germline CDR1 and CDR2: SNHLY and FYNNEI. This CDR3 has 14 amino acids. The ends were cut back, 7 bases at V and 2 bases at J, with 13 bases in the middle. CDR3 nucleotides: TGTGCCAGCACTCCGATGGGGTCCACAGATACGCAGTATTTT. Residues: CASTPMGSTDTQYF.